This entry describes one TCR beta chain. Its cognate antigen is unknown. The CDR3 contains 17 residues. Trimming at V came to 6 bases and at J to 7 bases, leaving 13 bases not matched to a gene. The germline CDR1 and CDR2 sequences are SQVTM and ANQGSEA. This record belongs to a study of T-cell reconstitution after alpha-beta-depleted transplantation in children. Study conclusions and caveats: In patients about two months after transplant, alpha-beta T cells reportedly arose from several hundred expanded graft clones. In some patients, recipient T cells and intrathymic progenitors surviving conditioning explained high day-60 diversity.

TCRbeta library construction was performed incorporating unique molecular identifiers. From the PCR reads, TCRdb called clonotypes with MiXCR, one entry per CDR3 protein. The sample lists 700,000 to 850,000 distinct CDR3 sequences, 15% to 20% occurring once. The clonotype was recovered from a male patient younger than 18 who had a stem cell transplant for acute lymphoblastic leukemia, so the T cells may come from the graft donor. The sample was PBMCs, mostly from graft donor cells, taken 360 days after TCRalphabeta/CD19-depleted stem cell transplant. V is TRBV29-1 and J is TRBJ2-1; TRBD2 aligns across 15 bases. The CDR3 coding sequence is TGCAGCGTGAGGACTAGCGGGAGGGCCGGACGGATAAATGAGCAGTTCTTC. Translation: CSVRTSGRAGRINEQFF.